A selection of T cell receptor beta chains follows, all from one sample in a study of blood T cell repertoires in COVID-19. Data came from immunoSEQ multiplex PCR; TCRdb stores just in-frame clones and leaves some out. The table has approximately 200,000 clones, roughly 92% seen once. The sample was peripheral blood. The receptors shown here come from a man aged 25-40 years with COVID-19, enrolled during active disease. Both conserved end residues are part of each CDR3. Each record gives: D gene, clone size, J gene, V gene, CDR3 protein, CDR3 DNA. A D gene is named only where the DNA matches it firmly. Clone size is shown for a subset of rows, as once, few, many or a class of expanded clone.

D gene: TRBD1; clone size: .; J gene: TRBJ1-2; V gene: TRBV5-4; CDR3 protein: CASSLRDRGGYTF; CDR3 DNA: TGTGCCAGCAGCCTAAGGGACAGGGGAGGCTACACCTTC
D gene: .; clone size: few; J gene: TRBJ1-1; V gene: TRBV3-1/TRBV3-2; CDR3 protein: CASSQDAVRAFF; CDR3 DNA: TGTGCCAGCAGCCAAGATGCGGTCCGGGCTTTCTTT
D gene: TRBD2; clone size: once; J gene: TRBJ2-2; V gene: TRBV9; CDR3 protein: CASTWTSGGAGELFF; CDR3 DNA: TGTGCCAGCACCTGGACTAGCGGGGGGGCCGGGGAGCTGTTTTTT
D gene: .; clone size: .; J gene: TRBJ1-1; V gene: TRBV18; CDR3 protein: CASSRYRESEAFF; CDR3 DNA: TGTGCCAGCTCGCGTTACAGGGAATCTGAAGCTTTCTTT
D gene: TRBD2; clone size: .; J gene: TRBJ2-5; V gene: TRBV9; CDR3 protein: CASSLYGTSGGASETQYF; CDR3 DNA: TGTGCCAGCAGCCTTTACGGGACTAGCGGGGGGGCCTCGGAGACCCAGTACTTC
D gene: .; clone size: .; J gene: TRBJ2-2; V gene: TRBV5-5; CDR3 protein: CASSLRSGQPGTGGELFF; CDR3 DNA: TGTGCCAGCAGCTTACGATCGGGACAACCCGGAACAGGCGGGGAGCTGTTTTTT
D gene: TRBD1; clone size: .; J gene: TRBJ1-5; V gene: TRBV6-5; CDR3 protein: CASSTGGDQPQHF; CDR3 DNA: TGTGCCAGCAGTACAGGGGGCGACCAGCCCCAGCATTTT
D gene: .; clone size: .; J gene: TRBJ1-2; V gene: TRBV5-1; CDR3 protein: CASNTGSVHYGYTF; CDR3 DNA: TGCGCCAGCAATACAGGGTCGGTTCACTATGGCTACACCTTC
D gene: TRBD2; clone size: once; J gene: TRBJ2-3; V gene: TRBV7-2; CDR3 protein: CASSPWVRGGSTDTQYF; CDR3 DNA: TGTGCCAGCAGCCCCTGGGTGCGGGGGGGAAGCACAGATACGCAGTATTTT
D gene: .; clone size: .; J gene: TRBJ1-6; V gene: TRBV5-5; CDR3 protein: CASSPEQGFNSPLHF; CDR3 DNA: TGTGCCAGCAGCCCGGAACAGGGTTTCAATTCACCCCTCCACTTT
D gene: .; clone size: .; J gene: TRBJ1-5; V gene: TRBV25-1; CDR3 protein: CASSEPYSNQPQHF; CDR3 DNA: TGTGCCAGCTCCGAGCCATATAGCAATCAGCCCCAGCATTTT
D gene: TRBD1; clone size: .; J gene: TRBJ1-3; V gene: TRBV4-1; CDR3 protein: CASSYTQGPQEFIYF; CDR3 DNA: TGCGCCAGCAGCTACACACAGGGGCCACAGGAGTTCATATATTTT
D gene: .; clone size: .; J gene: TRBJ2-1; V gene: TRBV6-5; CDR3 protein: CASSDLLGSYNEQFF; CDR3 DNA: TGTGCCAGCAGCGACCTCCTCGGGTCCTACAATGAGCAGTTCTTC
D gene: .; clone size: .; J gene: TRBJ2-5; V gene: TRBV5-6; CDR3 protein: CASSYGQQETQYF; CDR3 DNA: TGTGCCAGCAGCTACGGACAGCAAGAGACCCAGTACTTC
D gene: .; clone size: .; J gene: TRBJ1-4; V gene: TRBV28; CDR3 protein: CASSLEQGRATNEKLFF; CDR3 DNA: TGTGCCAGCAGTTTGGAGCAGGGGCGGGCAACTAATGAAAAACTGTTTTTT
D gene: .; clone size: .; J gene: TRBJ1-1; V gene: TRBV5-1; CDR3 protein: CASSLTALNTEAFF; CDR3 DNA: TGCGCCAGCAGCTTGACAGCCTTGAACACTGAAGCTTTCTTT
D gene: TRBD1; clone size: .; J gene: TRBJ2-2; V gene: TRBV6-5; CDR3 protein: CASRPPGQSTGELFF; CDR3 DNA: TGTGCCAGCAGACCCCCGGGACAGAGCACCGGGGAGCTGTTTTTT
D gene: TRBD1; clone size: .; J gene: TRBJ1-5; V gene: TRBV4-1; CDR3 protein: CASSPGGGSNQPQHF; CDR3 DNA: TGCGCCAGCAGTCCAGGGGGTGGGAGCAATCAGCCCCAGCATTTT
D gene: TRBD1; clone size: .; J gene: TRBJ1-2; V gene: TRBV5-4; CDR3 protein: CASSFRDRDNYGYTF; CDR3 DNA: TGTGCCAGCAGTTTCCGGGACAGGGACAACTATGGCTACACCTTC
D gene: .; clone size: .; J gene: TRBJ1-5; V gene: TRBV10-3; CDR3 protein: CAISESRLQPQHF; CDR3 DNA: TGTGCCATCAGTGAGTCCAGGTTACAGCCCCAGCATTTT
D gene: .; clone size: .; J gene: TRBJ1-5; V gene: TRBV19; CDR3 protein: CASSIRGFPQPQHF; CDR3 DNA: TGTGCCAGTAGTATACGGGGTTTCCCTCAGCCCCAGCATTTT
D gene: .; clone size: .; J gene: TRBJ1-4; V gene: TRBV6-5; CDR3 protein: CASGVRGTANEKLFF; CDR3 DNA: TGTGCCAGCGGGGTTCGGGGGACCGCTAATGAAAAACTGTTTTTT
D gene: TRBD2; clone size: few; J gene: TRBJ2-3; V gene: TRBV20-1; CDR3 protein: CSASPLAGGHLKTTDTQYF; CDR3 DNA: TGCAGTGCTAGTCCTCTAGCGGGGGGCCACCTTAAAACAACAGATACGCAGTATTTT
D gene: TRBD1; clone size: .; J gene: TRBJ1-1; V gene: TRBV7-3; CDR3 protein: CASSLRTGGTEAFF; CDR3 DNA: TGTGCCAGCAGCCTCCGGACAGGGGGCACTGAAGCTTTCTTT
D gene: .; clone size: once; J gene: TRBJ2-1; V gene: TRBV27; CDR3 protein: CASSSGTRTNEQFF; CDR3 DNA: TGTGCCAGCAGTTCGGGGACTCGTACGAATGAGCAGTTCTTC
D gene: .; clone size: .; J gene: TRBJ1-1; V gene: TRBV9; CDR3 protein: CASSPTGMNTEAFF; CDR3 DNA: TGTGCCAGCAGCCCGACAGGAATGAACACTGAAGCTTTCTTT
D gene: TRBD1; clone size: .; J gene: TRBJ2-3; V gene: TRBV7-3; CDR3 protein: CASSLGQRTDTQYF; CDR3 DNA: TGTGCCAGCAGCTTGGGACAGCGCACAGATACGCAGTATTTT
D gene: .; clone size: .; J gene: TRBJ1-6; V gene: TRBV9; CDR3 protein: CASSAGHSSYNSPLHF; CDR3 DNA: TGTGCCAGCAGCGCCGGACACAGCTCCTATAATTCACCCCTCCACTTT
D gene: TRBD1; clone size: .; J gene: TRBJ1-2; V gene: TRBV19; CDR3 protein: CASRRSGQGYGYTF; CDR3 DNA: TGTGCCAGTAGAAGGTCGGGACAGGGTTATGGCTACACCTTC
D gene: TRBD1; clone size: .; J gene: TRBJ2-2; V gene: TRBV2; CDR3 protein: CAGRQGSTGELFF; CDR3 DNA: TGTGCCGGACGACAGGGGTCCACCGGGGAGCTGTTTTTT
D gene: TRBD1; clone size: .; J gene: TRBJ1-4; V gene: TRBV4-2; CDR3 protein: CASSPDRVNEKLFF; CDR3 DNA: TGTGCCAGCAGCCCGGACAGGGTTAATGAAAAACTGTTTTTT
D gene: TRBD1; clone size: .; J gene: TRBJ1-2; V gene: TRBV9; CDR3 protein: CASSAGTGSFGYTF; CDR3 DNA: TGTGCCAGCAGCGCCGGGACAGGGTCCTTTGGCTACACCTTC
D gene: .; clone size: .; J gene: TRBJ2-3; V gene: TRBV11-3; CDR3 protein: CASSRRTTSTDTQYF; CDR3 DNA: TGTGCCAGCAGCCGAAGGACTACTTCCACAGATACGCAGTATTTT
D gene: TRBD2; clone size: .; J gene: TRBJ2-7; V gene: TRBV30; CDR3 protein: CAWSRGGYEQYF; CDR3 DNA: TGTGCCTGGAGTCGGGGGGGATACGAGCAGTACTTC
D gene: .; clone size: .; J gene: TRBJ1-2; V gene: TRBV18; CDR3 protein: CASSPIDPQGPYGGYTF; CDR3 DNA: TGTGCCAGCTCACCAATCGACCCTCAGGGGCCCTACGGTGGCTACACCTTC
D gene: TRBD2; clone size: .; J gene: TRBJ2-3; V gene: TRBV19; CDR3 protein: CASLGRGTLNTSTDTQYF; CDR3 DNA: TGTGCCTCCTTGGGGCGGGGGACCCTAAACACGAGCACAGATACGCAGTATTTT
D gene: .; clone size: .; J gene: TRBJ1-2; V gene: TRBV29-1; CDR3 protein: CSVGSGNYGYTF; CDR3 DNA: TGCAGCGTTGGGTCAGGGAACTATGGCTACACCTTC
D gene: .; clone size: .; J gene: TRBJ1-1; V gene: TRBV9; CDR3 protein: CASSVEGSSEAFF; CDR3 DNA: TGTGCCAGCAGCGTCGAGGGTTCGTCTGAAGCTTTCTTT
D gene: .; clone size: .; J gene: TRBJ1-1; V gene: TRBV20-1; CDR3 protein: CSASLIHRLNTEAFF; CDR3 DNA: TGCAGTGCTAGTCTTATTCACAGACTGAACACTGAAGCTTTCTTT
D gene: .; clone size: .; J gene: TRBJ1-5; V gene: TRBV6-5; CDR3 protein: CASRELAGNQPQHF; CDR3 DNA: TGTGCCAGCAGGGAGTTGGCCGGCAATCAGCCCCAGCATTTT
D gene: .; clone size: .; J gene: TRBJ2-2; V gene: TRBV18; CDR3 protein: CASPGLLAGELFF; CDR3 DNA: TGTGCCAGCCCCGGACTACTCGCTGGGGAGCTGTTTTTT
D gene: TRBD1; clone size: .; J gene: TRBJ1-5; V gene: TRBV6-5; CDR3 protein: CASSYRQGIQPQHF; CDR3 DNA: TGTGCCAGCAGTTACCGACAGGGGATTCAGCCCCAGCATTTT
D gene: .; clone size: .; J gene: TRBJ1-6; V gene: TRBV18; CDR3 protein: CASSPQGAESPLHF; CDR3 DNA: TGTGCCAGCTCACCACAGGGAGCCGAGTCACCCCTCCACTTT
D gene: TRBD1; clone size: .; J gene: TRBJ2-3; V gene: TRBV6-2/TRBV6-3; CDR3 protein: CASSYSTGGPDTQYF; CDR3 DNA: TGTGCCAGCAGTTACTCTACAGGGGGCCCAGATACGCAGTATTTT
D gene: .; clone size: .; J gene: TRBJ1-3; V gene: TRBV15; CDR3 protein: CATSRVGGENTIYF; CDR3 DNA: TGTGCCACCAGCAGAGTGGGGGGTGAAAACACCATATATTTT
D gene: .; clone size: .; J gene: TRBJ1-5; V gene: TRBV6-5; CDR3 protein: CASSYNGVQPQHF; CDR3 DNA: TGTGCCAGCAGTTACAACGGTGTTCAGCCCCAGCATTTT
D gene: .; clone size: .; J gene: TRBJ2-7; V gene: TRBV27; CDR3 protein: CASSWTPGELYEQYF; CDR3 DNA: TGTGCCAGCAGCTGGACTCCGGGAGAGCTATACGAGCAGTACTTC
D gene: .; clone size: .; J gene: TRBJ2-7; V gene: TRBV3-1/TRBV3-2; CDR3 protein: CASSPRPTAYEQYF; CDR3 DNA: TGTGCCAGCAGTCCCAGGCCCACAGCCTACGAGCAGTACTTC
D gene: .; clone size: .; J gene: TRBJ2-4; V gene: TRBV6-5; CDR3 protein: CATGQSLAKNIQYF; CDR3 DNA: TGTGCCACCGGACAGTCGCTAGCCAAAAACATTCAGTACTTC
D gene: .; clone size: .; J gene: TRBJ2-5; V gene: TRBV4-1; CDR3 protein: CASSQDPTGGTQETQYF; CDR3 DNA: TGCGCCAGCAGCCAAGATCCAACGGGGGGCACTCAAGAGACCCAGTACTTC
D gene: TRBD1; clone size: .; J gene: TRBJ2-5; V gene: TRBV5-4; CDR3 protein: CASSSGTGRETQYF; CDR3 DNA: TGTGCCAGCAGCTCCGGGACAGGGAGGGAGACCCAGTACTTC
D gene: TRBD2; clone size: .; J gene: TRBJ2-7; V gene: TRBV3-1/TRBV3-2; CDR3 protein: CASRQSGGAAYEQYF; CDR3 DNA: TGTGCCAGCAGACAGAGCGGGGGGGCCGCGTACGAGCAGTACTTC
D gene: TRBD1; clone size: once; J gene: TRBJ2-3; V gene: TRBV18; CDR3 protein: CASSQQGTGGGAQYF; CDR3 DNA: TGTGCCAGCTCACAACAAGGGACAGGGGGCGGCGCGCAGTATTTT
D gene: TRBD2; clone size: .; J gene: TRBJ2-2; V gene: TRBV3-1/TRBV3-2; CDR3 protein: CASSQASGHRELFF; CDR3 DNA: TGTGCCAGCAGCCAAGCTAGCGGCCACCGGGAGCTGTTTTTT
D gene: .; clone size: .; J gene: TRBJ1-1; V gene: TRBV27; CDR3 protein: CASSSLPGSGVNTEAFF; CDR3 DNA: TGTGCCAGCAGTTCCCTCCCGGGATCAGGGGTGAACACTGAAGCTTTCTTT
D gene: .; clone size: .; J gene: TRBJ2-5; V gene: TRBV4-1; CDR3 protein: CASSYSGGQETQYF; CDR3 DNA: TGCGCCAGCAGTTACTCCGGGGGCCAAGAGACCCAGTACTTC
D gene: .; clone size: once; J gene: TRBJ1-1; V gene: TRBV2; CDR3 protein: CASSLDSHDTGTEAFF; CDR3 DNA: TGTGCCAGCAGCCTGGACAGCCACGATACGGGCACTGAAGCTTTCTTT
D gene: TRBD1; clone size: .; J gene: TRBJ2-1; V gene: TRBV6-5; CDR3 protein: CASSHRGSGYNEQFF; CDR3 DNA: TGTGCCAGCAGTCACAGGGGGTCGGGCTACAATGAGCAGTTCTTC
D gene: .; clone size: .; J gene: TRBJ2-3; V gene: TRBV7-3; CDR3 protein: CASASGYTDTQYF; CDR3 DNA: TGTGCCAGCGCGTCGGGGTACACAGATACGCAGTATTTT